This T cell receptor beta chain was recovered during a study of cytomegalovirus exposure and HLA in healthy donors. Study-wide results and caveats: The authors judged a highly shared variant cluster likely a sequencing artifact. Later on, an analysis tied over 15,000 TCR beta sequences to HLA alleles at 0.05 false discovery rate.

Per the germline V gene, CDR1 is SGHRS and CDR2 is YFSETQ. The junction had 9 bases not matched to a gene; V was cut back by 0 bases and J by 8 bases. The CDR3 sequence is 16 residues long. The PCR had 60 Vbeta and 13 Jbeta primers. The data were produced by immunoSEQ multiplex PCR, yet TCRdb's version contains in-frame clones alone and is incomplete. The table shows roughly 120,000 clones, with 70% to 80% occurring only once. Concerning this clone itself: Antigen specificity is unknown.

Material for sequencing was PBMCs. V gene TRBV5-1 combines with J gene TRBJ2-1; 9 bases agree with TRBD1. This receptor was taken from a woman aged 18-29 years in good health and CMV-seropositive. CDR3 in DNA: TGCGCCAGCAGCTTGGTACTACCGGGACAGGGCGATGAGCAGTTCTTC. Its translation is CASSLVLPGQGDEQFF.